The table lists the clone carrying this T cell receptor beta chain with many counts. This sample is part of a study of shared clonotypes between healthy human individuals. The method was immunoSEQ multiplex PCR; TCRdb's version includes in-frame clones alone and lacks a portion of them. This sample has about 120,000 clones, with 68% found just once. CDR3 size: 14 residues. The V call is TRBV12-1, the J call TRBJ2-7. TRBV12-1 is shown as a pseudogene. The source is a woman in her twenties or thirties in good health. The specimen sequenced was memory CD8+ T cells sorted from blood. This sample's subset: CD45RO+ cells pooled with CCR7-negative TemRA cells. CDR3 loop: CASSGRPCSYEQYF. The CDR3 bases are TGTGCCAGCAGCGGACGGCCCTGCTCCTACGAGCAGTACTTC.